The entry below describes one T cell receptor (beta chain). As yet, its antigen is unknown. TCRdb processed the 5' RACE reads again and assigns one entry to each CDR3 protein, with no DNA. The table lists over 110,000 distinct CDR3 sequences. There are 16 residues in the CDR3. The germline gives CDR1 DFQATT, CDR2 SNEGSKA (reference sequence). This record comes from a study of monozygotic twins with inflammatory bowel disease. Study-level results: A single strong IBD-associated signal or clonotype was not supported by the findings.

The sample taken for sequencing was blood. The clonotype was recovered from a human donor with ulcerative colitis or Crohn's disease, or a healthy co-twin of an affected twin (not recorded which). This chain connects TRBV20-1 to TRBJ2-1; TCRdb reports TRBD2, a call that lacks DNA to check it against. CDR3: CSARGPPPGRVDEQFF.